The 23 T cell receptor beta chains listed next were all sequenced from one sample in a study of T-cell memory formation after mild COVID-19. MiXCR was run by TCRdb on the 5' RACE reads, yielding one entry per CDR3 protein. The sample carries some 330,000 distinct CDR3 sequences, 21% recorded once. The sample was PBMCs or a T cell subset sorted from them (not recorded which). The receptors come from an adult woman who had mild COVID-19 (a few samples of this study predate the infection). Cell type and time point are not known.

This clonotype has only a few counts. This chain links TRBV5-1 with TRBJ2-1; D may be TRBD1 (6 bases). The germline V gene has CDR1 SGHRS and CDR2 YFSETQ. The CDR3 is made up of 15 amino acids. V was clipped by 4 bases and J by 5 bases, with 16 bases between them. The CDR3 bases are TGCGCCAGCAGCCCCCAGGGGAAGGATGACAATGAGCAGTTCTTC. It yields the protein CASSPQGKDDNEQFF.

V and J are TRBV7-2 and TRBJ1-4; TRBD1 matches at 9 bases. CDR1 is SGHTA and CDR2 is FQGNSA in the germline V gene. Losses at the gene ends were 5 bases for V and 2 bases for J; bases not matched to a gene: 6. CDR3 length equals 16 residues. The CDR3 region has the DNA TGTGCCAGCAGCCGTAATGGACAGGGGACTAATGAAAAACTGTTTTTT. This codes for CASSRNGQGTNEKLFF.

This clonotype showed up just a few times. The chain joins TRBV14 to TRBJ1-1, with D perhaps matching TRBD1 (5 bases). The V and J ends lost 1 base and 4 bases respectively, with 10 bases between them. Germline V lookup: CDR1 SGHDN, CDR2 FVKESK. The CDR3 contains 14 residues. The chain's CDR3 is CASSQAGAITEAFF. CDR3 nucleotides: TGTGCCAGCAGCCAAGCCGGGGCAATCACTGAAGCTTTCTTT.

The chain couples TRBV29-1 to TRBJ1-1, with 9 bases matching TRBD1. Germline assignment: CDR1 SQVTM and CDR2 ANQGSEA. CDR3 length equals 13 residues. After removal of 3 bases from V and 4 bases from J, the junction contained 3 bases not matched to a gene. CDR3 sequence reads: CSVEGQGSTEAFF. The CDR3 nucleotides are TGCAGCGTTGAGGGACAGGGCAGCACTGAAGCTTTCTTT.

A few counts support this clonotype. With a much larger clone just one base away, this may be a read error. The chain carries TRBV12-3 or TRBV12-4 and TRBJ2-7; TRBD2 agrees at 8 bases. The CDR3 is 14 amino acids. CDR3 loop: CASRLAGSSYEQYF. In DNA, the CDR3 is TGTGCCAGCAGGTTAGCGGGGAGCTCCTACGAGCAGTACTTC.

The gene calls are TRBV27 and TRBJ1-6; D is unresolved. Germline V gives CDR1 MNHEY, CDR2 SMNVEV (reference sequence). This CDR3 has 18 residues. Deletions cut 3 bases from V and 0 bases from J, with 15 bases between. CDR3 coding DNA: TGTGCCAGCAGTTTTCGTCCCGGAGTTAGCTCCTATAATTCACCCCTCCACTTT. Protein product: CASSFRPGVSSYNSPLHF.

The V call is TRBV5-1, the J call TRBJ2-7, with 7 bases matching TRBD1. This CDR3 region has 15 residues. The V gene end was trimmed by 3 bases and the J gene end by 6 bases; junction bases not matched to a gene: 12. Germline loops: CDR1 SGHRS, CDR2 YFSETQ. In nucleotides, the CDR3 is TGCGCCAGCAGCTGGGACAGTTTTGGGCTCTCCGAGCAGTACTTC. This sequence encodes CASSWDSFGLSEQYF.

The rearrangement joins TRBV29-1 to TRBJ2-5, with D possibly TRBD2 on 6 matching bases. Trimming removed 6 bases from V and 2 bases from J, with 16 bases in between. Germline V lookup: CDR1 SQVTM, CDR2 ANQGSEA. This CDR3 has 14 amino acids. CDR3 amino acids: CSVVKAGRQETQYF. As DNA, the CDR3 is TGCAGCGTCGTAAAGGCGGGGAGACAAGAGACCCAGTACTTC.

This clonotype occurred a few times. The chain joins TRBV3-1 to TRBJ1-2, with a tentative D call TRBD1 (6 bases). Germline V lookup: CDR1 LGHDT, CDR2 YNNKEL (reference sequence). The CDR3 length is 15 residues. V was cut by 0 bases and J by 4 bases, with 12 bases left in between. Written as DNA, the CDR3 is TGTGCCAGCAGCCAAGATCGCGCAGGGGCCTATGGCTACACCTTC. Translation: CASSQDRAGAYGYTF. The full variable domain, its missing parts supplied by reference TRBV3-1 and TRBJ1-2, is DTAVSQTPKYLVTQMGNDKSIKCEQNLGHDTMYWYKQDSKKFLKIMFSYNNKELIINETVPNRFSPKSPDKAHLNLHINSLELGDSAVYFCASSQDRAGAYGYTFGSGTRLTVV.

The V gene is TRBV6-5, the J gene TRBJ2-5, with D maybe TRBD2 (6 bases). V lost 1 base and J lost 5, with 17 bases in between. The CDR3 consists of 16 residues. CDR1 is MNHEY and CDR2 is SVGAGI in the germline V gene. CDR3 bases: TGTGCCAGCAGTTACTATGGGGGGACCCCGCGGGAGACCCAGTACTTC. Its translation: CASSYYGGTPRETQYF.

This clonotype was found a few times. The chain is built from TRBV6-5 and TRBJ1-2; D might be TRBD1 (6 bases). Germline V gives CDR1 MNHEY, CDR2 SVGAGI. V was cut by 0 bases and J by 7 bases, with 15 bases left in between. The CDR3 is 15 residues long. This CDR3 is CASSYSAARGGGYTF. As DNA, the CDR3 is TGTGCCAGCAGTTACTCTGCAGCCAGGGGCGGTGGCTACACCTTC.

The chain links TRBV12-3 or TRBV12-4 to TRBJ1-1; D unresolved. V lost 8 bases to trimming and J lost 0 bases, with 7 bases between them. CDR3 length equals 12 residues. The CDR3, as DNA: TGTGCCAGCCCACGGGTGAACACTGAAGCTTTCTTT. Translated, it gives CASPRVNTEAFF.

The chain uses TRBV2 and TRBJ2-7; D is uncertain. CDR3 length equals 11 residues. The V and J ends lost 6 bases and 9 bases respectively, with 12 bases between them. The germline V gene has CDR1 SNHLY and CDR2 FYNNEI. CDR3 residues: CASREIGLQYF. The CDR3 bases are TGTGCCAGCAGGGAAATTGGTTTGCAGTACTTC.

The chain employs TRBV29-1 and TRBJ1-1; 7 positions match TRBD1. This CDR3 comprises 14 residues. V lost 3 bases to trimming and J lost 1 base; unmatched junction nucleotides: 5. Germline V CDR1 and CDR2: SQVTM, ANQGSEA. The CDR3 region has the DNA TGCAGCGTTGATCAGGGGGTATCGAACACTGAAGCTTTCTTT. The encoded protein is CSVDQGVSNTEAFF.

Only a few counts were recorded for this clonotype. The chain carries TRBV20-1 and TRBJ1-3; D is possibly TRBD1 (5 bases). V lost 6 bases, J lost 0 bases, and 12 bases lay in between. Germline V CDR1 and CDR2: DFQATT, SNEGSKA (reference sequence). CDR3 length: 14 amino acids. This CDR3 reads CSASGRPSGNTIYF. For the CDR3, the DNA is TGCAGTGCCTCGGGACGGCCCTCTGGAAACACCATATATTTT.

CDR3 sequence (DNA): TGCGCCAGCAGCCACCTATCGGCAGCGGGCAATGAGCAGTTCTTC. This sequence encodes CASSHLSAAGNEQFF. This chain uses TRBV4-3 with TRBJ2-1; tentatively, D is TRBD2 (6 bases). Germline V lookup: CDR1 LGHNA, CDR2 YSLEER. The CDR3 extends over 15 amino acids. Trimming took off 3 bases at V and 6 bases at J, with 15 bases between the two ends.

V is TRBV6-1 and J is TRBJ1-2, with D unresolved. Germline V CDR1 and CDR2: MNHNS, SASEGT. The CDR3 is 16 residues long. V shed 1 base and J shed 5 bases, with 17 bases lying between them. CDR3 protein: CASSEDGVGLRYGYTF. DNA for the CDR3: TGTGCCAGCAGTGAAGATGGGGTAGGGCTGCGTTATGGCTACACCTTC.

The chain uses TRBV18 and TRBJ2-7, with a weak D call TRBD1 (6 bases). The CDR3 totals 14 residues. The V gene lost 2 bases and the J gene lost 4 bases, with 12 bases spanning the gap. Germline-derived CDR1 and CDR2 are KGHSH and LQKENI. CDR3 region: CASSPYPDRYEQYF. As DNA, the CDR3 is TGTGCCAGCTCACCATACCCGGACAGATACGAGCAGTACTTC.

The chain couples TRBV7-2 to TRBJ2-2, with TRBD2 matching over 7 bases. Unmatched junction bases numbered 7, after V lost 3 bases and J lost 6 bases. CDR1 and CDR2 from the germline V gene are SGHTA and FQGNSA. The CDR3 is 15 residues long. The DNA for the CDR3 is TGTGCCAGCAGCTTCAGGGCGGGAGCAGCCGGGGAGCTGTTTTTT. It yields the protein CASSFRAGAAGELFF.

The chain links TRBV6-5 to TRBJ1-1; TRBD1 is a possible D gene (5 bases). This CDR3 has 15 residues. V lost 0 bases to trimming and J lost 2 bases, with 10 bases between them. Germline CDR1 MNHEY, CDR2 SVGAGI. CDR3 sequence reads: CASSYSPGPNTEAFF. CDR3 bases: TGTGCCAGCAGTTACTCCCCGGGACCAAACACTGAAGCTTTCTTT.

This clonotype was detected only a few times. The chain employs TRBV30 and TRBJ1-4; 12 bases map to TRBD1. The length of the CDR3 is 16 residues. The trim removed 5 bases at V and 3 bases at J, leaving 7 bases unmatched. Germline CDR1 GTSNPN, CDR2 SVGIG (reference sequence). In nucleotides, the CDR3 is TGTGCCTGGCGGGGACAGGGGGCGTCGGCTAATGAAAAACTGTTTTTT. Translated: CAWRGQGASANEKLFF.

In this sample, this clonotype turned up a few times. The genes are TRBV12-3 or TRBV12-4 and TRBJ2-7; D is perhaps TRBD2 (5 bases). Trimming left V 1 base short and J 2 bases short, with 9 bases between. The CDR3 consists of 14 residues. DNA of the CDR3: TGTGCCAGCAGTTTAGTTTTCGGGACCTACGAGCAGTACTTC. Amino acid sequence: CASSLVFGTYEQYF.

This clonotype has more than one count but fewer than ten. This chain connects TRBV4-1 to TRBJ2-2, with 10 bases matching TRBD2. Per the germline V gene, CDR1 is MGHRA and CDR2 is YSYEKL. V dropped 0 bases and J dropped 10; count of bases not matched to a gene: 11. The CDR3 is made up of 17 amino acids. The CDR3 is CASSQDQRGGLLAELFF. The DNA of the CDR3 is TGCGCCAGCAGCCAAGACCAGCGGGGGGGCTTACTGGCGGAGCTGTTTTTT.